This T cell receptor (beta chain) was captured by sequencing in a study of blood T cells in healthy people across ages. Germline loops: CDR1 SNHLY, CDR2 FYNNEI. V shed 9 bases, J shed 2 bases, and the junction held 6 bases outside the gene matches. This CDR3 region has 15 residues. The sample, 9 to 10 milliliters of peripheral blood, was drawn from each donor. With a J-beta primer mix and a sample-barcoded 5' primer, a second PCR ran about 7 to 12 cycles. Template switching added a 12-random-nucleotide identifier to every cDNA molecule. Every sample returned 2.5 million or more CDR3-containing paired-end reads. TCRdb reprocessed the 5' RACE reads via MiXCR and lists one record per CDR3 protein. The sample lists about 640,000 distinct CDR3 sequences, about 30% occurring once. This clonotype was observed at least ten times.

The clonotype comes from an elderly woman in good health. Sequenced: blood. V and J are TRBV2 and TRBJ2-3; 12 nucleotides line up with TRBD1. The CDR3 here is CARGTGGGSTDTQYF. CDR3 in DNA: TGTGCCAGGGGGACAGGGGGCGGATCCACAGATACGCAGTATTTT.